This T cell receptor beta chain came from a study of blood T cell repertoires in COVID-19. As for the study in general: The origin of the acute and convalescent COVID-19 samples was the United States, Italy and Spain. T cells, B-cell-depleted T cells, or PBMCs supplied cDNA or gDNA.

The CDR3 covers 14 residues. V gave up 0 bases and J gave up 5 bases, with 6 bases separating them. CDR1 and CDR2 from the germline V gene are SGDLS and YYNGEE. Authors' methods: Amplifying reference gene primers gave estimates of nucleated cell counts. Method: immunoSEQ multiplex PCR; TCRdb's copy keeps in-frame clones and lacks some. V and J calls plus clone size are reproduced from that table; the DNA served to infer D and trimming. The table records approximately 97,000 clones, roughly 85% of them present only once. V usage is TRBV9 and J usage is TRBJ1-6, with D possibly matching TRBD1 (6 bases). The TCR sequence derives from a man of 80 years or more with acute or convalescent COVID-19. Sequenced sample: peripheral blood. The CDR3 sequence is CASSVGQDNSPLHF. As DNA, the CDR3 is TGTGCCAGCAGCGTAGGACAGGATAATTCACCCCTCCACTTT.